The TCR beta chain under discussion was sequenced for a study of long-term antiretroviral therapy in people with HIV. The germline V gene encodes CDR1 SGHNT and CDR2 YYREEE (reference sequence). Unmatched junction bases numbered 14, after V lost 2 bases and J lost 7 bases. CDR3 length: 16 residues. They ran version v3.0 of the immunoSEQ assay at survey level. Profiling relied on immunoSEQ multiplex PCR, and the TCRdb table lists in-frame clones only, not all of them. This sample carries under 30,000 clones, approximately 94% of them seen once, and the ten largest clones take 2.5% to 3.5%. The rearrangement links TRBV5-4 to TRBJ2-7; 8 bases align to TRBD2. The input for sequencing was unsorted PBMCs, taken 7.3 to 7.5 years after starting antiretroviral therapy. The receptor comes from a man aged 50-59 years with HIV. The CDR3 DNA is TGTGCCAGCAGCTTCCTCCTTTCCGGGGGGGAAAGGGAGCAGTACTTC. This encodes CASSFLLSGGEREQYF. The full variable domain, its missing parts supplied by reference TRBV5-4 and TRBJ2-7, is ETGVTQSPTHLIKTRGQQVTLRCSSQSGHNTVSWYQQALGQGPQFIFQYYREEENGRGNFPPRFSGLQFPNYSSELNVNALELDDSALYLCASSFLLSGGEREQYFGPGTRLTVT.